This entry features one T cell receptor beta chain sequence. The data derive from a study of PD-L1 blockade in urothelial cancer. As for the study in general: At 3 weeks after treatment start (second dose) and again at 6 weeks, blood was analyzed.

PCRs were each spiked with synthetic TCR analog templates. Assay used: immunoSEQ multiplex PCR; TCRdb lists only in-frame clones, some missing. The sample gives approximately 65,000 clones, 70% to 90% of which show up once; 3.4% is in the top ten. The CDR3 covers 16 residues. CDR1 is MDHEN and CDR2 is SYDVKM in the germline V gene. Trimming took 5 bases from V and 2 from J; bases not matched to a gene: 11. The chain recombines TRBV28 with TRBJ2-7, with TRBD1 matching 8 bases. The sequence was collected from a man between 60 and 70 years old with urothelial cancer. The sample consisted of PBMCs, taken around atezolizumab (anti-PD-L1) treatment. CDR3 sequence (DNA): TGTGCCAGCAGTATTTCTATTCAGGGGGCTGCCTACGAGCAGTACTTC. Translating gives CASSISIQGAAYEQYF. Based on the CDR3 plus reference TRBV28 and TRBJ2-7, the full variable domain is DVKVTQSSRYLVKRTGEKVFLECVQDMDHENMFWYRQDPGLGLRLIYFSYDVKMKEKGDIPEGYSVSREKKERFSLILESASTNQTSMYLCASSISIQGAAYEQYFGPGTRLTVT.